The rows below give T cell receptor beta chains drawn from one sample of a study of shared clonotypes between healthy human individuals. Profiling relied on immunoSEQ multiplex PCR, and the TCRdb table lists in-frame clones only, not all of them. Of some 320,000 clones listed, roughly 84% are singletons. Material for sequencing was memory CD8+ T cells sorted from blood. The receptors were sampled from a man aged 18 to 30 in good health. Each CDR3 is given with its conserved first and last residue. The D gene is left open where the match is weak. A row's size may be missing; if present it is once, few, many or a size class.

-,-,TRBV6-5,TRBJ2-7,CASSYHQGHYEQYF,TGTGCCAGCAGTTACCACCAGGGCCACTACGAGCAGTACTTC
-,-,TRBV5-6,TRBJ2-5,CASSLDPGNPKEGETQYF,TGTGCCAGCAGCTTGGACCCAGGGAACCCCAAAGAAGGAGAGACCCAGTACTTC
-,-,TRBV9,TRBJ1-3,CASSLEAGGNTIYF,TGTGCCAGCAGTTTAGAGGCCGGAGGAAACACCATATATTTT
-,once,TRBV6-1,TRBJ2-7,CASSVFSSYEQYF,TGTGCCAGCAGTGTCTTCAGCTCCTACGAGCAGTACTTC
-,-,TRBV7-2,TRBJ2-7,CASSLGGGPTYEQYF,TGTGCCAGCAGCTTAGGTGGCGGTCCTACCTACGAGCAGTACTTC
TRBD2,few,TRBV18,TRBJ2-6,CASSPPSGAGANVLTF,TGTGCCAGCTCACCCCCTAGCGGGGCGGGGGCCAACGTCCTGACTTTC
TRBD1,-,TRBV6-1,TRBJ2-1,CASNPTGGNEQFF,TGTGCCAGCAACCCCACAGGGGGGAATGAGCAGTTCTTC
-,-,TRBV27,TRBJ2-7,CASSFGRAGRFSEQYF,TGTGCCAGCAGTTTCGGTCGTGCAGGCCGGTTTAGCGAGCAGTACTTC
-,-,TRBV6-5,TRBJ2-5,CASSYSQLQETQYF,TGTGCCAGCAGTTACTCCCAGCTCCAAGAGACCCAGTACTTC
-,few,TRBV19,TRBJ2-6,CASAGPSSTHSSGANVLTF,TGTGCCAGCGCCGGGCCCTCCAGTACCCATTCCTCTGGGGCCAACGTCCTGACTTTC
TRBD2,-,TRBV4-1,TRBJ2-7,CASSPGTSIEQYF,TGCGCCAGCAGCCCCGGGACTAGTATCGAGCAGTACTTC
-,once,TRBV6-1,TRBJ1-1,CASSDADPGGTEAFF,TGTGCCAGCAGTGACGCGGACCCTGGGGGCACTGAAGCTTTCTTT
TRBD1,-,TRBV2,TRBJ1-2,CASSEAGTAQIYYGYTF,TGTGCCAGCAGTGAAGCGGGGACAGCTCAAATTTACTATGGCTACACCTTC
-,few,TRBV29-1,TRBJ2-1,CSVEGVQTPSSYNEQFF,TGCAGCGTTGAAGGGGTCCAAACACCGAGCTCCTACAATGAGCAGTTCTTC
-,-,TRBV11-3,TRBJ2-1,CASSSPVGDNEQFF,TGTGCCAGCAGCTCCCCGGTGGGCGACAATGAGCAGTTCTTC
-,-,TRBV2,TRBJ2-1,CASSEIDWNEQFF,TGTGCCAGCAGTGAAATCGATTGGAATGAGCAGTTCTTC
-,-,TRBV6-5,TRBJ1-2,CASSYSGQGGYGYTF,TGTGCCAGCAGTTACTCAGGGCAGGGTGGCTATGGCTACACCTTC
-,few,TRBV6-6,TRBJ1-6,CASSHPGNNSPLHF,TGTGCCAGCAGCCACCCAGGGAATAATTCACCCCTCCACTTT
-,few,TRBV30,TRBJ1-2,CAWSVPGSPVVYGYTF,TGTGCCTGGAGTGTACCCGGCAGCCCCGTGGTGTATGGCTACACCTTC
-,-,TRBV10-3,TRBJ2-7,CAISESNGPEQYF,TGTGCCATCAGTGAGTCGAACGGTCCCGAGCAGTACTTC
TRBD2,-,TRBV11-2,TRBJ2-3,CASSWTSGGTDTQYF,TGTGCCAGCAGCTGGACTAGCGGAGGCACAGATACGCAGTATTTT
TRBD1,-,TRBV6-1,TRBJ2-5,CASSDGGPGQQETQYF,TGTGCCAGCAGTGATGGGGGCCCGGGACAGCAAGAGACCCAGTACTTC
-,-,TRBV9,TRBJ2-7,CASSGPRDSPTNYEQYF,TGTGCCAGCAGCGGGCCGCGGGACAGTCCCACCAACTACGAGCAGTACTTC
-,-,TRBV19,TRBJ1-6,CASSIHRSYNSPLHF,TGTGCCAGTAGTATACACCGCTCCTATAATTCACCCCTCCACTTT
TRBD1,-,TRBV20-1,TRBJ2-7,CSAGTGVEQYF,TGCAGTGCTGGGACAGGGGTCGAGCAGTACTTC
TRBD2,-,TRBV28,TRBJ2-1,CASSPSSGEQFF,TGTGCCAGCAGTCCGTCTAGCGGGGAGCAGTTCTTC
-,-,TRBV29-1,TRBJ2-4,CSVVWGLGGNIQYF,TGCAGCGTTGTCTGGGGCCTTGGCGGAAACATTCAGTACTTC
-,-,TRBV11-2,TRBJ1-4,CASSLYPRRGEKLFF,TGTGCCAGCAGCTTATATCCCCGTCGGGGGGAAAAACTGTTTTTT
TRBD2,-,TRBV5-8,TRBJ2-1,CASSRTSGRGYNEQFF,TGTGCCAGCAGTAGGACTAGCGGGAGGGGCTACAATGAGCAGTTCTTC
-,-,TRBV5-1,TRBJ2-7,CASSLTGKDEQYF,TGCGCCAGCAGCTTGACGGGAAAGGACGAGCAGTACTTC
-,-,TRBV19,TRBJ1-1,CASSIVKGPEAFF,TGTGCCAGTAGTATTGTAAAGGGTCCTGAAGCTTTCTTT
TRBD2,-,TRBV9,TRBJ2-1,CASSVGRLAGSSYNEQFF,TGTGCCAGCAGCGTAGGTCGACTAGCGGGTAGCTCCTACAATGAGCAGTTCTTC
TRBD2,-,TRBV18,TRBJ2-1,CASSAGADNEQFF,TGTGCCAGCTCAGCGGGAGCGGATAATGAGCAGTTCTTC
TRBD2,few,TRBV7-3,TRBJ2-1,CASSPSSGMYNEQFF,TGTGCCAGCAGCCCCAGTAGCGGGATGTACAATGAGCAGTTCTTC
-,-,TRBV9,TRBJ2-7,CASSVGSRPYEQYF,TGTGCCAGCAGCGTAGGCTCCAGACCCTACGAGCAGTACTTC
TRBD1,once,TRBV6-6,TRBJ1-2,CASSFTGTEVSGYTF,TGTGCCAGCAGTTTTACCGGGACAGAAGTCTCTGGCTACACCTTC
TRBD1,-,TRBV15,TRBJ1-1,CATSTETGGTEAFF,TGTGCCACCAGCACCGAGACAGGGGGGACTGAAGCTTTCTTT
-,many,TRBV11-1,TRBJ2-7,CASSGEWGRSYEQYF,TGTGCCAGCAGCGGAGAGTGGGGTCGCTCCTACGAGCAGTACTTC
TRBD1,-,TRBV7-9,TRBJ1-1,CASSWTGTGGYGTEAFF,TGTGCCAGCAGCTGGACCGGGACAGGGGGGTACGGCACTGAAGCTTTCTTT
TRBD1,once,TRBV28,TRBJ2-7,CASSLDRGVGNYEQYF,TGTGCCAGCAGCCTGGACAGGGGAGTAGGGAACTACGAGCAGTACTTC
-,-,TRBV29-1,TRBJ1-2,CSVERHNKGYTF,TGCAGCGTTGAACGACACAACAAGGGCTACACCTTC
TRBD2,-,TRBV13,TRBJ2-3,CASSSGLAFTDTQYF,TGTGCCAGCAGCTCGGGACTAGCTTTCACAGATACGCAGTATTTT
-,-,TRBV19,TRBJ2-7,CASIMGRGADEQYF,TGTGCCAGTATCATGGGTCGGGGGGCGGACGAGCAGTACTTC
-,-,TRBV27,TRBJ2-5,CASSKTYQETQYF,TGTGCCAGCAGCAAAACGTACCAAGAGACCCAGTACTTC
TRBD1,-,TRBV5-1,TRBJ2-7,CASSLGQGLYYEQYF,TGCGCCAGCAGCTTGGGACAGGGGCTTTATTACGAGCAGTACTTC
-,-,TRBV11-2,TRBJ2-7,CASSISGSSYEQYF,TGTGCCAGCAGCATTAGCGGTAGCTCCTACGAGCAGTACTTC
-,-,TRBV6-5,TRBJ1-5,CASSYGEGDQPQHF,TGTGCCAGCAGTTACGGGGAAGGGGATCAGCCCCAGCATTTT
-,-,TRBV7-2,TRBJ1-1,CATAPYRQMNTEAFF,TGTGCCACCGCCCCCTACAGGCAGATGAACACTGAAGCTTTCTTT
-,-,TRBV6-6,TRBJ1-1,CASSRWGELNTEAFF,TGTGCCAGCAGCAGGTGGGGGGAACTGAACACTGAAGCTTTCTTT
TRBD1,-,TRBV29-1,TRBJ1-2,CSVVGAPDRENYGYTF,TGCAGCGTTGTTGGGGCCCCCGACAGGGAAAACTATGGCTACACCTTC
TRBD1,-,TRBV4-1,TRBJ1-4,CASSQGLTRDRPEKLFF,TGCGCCAGCAGCCAAGGACTAACCCGGGACAGGCCTGAAAAACTGTTTTTT